This T cell receptor (beta chain) derives from a study of OX40 agonist ivuxolimab in advanced cancers. Looking at the study overall: Patients took ivuxolimab, an agonistic anti-OX40 (CD134) antibody. The study enrolled dose-escalation patients with hepatocellular carcinoma, melanoma, renal cell or head and neck cancer. Study-level results: Partial responders receiving 0.1-3.0 mg/kg showed among the lowest clonal expansion.

Blood sampling was done at baseline, cycle 4 day 1, and cycle 7 day 1. Comments on this clone: What it binds is unknown.

CDR1 SNHLY and CDR2 FYNNEI come from the germline V gene. The CDR3 covers 15 residues. Trimming left V 4 bases short and J 2 bases short, with 9 bases between. Assay: immunoSEQ multiplex PCR; the TCRdb copy retains only in-frame clones and omits some. The data hold roughly 50,000 clones, with about 86% observed a single time. The V gene is TRBV2, the J gene TRBJ1-6; the D gene is possibly TRBD1 (5 bases). The source of this sequence is an adult with an advanced solid tumor such as melanoma, head and neck, liver or kidney cancer. The sample in question was CD4+ or CD8+ T cells sorted from blood, obtained in a trial of the OX40 agonist ivuxolimab. The chain's CDR3 is CASSGTGPYNSPLHF. The CDR3 DNA follows: TGTGCCAGCAGTGGAACGGGACCCTATAATTCACCCCTCCACTTT.